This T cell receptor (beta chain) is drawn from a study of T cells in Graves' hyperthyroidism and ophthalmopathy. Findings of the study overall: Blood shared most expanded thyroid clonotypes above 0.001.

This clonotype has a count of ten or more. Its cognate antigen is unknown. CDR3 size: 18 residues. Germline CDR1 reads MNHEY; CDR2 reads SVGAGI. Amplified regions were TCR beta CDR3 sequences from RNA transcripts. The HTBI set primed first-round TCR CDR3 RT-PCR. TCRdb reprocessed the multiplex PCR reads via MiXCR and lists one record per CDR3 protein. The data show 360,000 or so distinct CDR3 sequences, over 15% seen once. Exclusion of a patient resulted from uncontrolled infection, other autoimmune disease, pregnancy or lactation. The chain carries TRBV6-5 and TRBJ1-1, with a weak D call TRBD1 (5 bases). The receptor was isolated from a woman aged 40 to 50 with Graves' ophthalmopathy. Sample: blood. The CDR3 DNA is TGTTCCGTAGACCCGCGGGCGGTCTGGGGTCCAGGGAGGTCTGAAGCTTTCTTT. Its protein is CSVDPRAVWGPGRSEAFF.